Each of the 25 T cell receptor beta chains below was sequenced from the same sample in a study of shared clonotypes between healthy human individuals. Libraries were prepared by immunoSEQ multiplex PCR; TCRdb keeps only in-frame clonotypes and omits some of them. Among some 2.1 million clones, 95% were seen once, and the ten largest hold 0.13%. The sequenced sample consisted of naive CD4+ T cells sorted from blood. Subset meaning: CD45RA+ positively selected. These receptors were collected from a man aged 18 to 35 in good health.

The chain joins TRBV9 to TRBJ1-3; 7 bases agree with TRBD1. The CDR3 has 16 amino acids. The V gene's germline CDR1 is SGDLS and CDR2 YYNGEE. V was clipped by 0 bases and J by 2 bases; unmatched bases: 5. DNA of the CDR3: TGTGCCAGCAGCGTAGGACAGGGAAGTACTGGAAACACCATATATTTT. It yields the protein CASSVGQGSTGNTIYF.

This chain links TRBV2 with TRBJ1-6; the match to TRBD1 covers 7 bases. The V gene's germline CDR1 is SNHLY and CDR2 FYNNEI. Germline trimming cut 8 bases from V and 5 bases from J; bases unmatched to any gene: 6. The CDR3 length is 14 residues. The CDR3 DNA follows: TGTGCCAGCGGCCAGGGGGTTAATAATTCACCCCTCCACTTT. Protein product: CASGQGVNNSPLHF.

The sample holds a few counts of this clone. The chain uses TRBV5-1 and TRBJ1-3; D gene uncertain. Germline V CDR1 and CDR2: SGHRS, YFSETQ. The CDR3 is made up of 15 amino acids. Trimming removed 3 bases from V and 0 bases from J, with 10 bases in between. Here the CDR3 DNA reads TGCGCCAGCAGCTCCGAAGTTGGCTCTGGAAACACCATATATTTT. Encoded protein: CASSSEVGSGNTIYF.

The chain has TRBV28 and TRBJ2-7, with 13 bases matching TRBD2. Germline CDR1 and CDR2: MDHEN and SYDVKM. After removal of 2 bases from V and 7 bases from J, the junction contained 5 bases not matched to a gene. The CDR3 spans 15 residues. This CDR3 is CASSLGTSGKLEQYF. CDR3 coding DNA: TGTGCCAGCAGTTTAGGGACTAGCGGGAAGTTGGAGCAGTACTTC.

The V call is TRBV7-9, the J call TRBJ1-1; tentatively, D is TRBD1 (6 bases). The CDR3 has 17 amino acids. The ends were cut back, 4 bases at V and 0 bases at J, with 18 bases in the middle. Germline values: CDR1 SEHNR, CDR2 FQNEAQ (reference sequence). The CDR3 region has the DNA TGTGCCAGCAGCTCAGACAGGTGGGAAGGATTGAACACTGAAGCTTTCTTT. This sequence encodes CASSSDRWEGLNTEAFF.

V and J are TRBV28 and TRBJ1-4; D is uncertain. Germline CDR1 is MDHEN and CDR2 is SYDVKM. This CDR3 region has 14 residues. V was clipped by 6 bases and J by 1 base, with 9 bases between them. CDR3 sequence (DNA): TGTGCCAGCAGCCACAGCCAAACTAATGAAAAACTGTTTTTT. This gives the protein CASSHSQTNEKLFF.

As DNA, the CDR3 is TGTGCCAGCAGTAGGGCCGGGCCCTCCTACAATGAGCAGTTCTTC. It is translated as CASSRAGPSYNEQFF. The chain recombines TRBV6-5 with TRBJ2-1; the D is unclear. The CDR3 totals 15 residues. The V gene lost 5 bases and the J gene lost 0 bases, with 11 bases spanning the gap. CDR1 MNHEY and CDR2 SVGAGI come from the germline V gene.

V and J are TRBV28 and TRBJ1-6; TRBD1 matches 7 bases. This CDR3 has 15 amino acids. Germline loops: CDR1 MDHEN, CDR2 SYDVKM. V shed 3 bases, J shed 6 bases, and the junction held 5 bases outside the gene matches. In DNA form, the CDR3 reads TGTGCCAGCAGTTTTGGTGACAGGGCTAATTCACCCCTCCACTTT. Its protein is CASSFGDRANSPLHF.

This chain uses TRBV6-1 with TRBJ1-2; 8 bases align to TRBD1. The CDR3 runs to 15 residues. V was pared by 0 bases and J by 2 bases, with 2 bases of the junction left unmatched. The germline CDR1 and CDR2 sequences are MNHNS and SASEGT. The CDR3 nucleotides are TGTGCCAGCAGTGAAGCCCGGGACAGGAACTATGGCTACACCTTC. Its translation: CASSEARDRNYGYTF.

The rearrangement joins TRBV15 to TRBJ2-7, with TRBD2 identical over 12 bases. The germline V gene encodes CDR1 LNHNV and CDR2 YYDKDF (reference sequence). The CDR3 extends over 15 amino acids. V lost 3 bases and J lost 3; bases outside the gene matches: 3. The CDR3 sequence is CATSRGTSGRYEQYF. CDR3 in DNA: TGTGCCACCAGCAGGGGGACTAGCGGGCGCTACGAGCAGTACTTC.

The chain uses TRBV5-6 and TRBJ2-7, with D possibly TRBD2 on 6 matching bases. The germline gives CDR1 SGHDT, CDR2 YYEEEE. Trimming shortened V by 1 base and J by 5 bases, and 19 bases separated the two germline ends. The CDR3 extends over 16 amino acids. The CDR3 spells CASSLRSGRRSHEQYF. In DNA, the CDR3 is TGTGCCAGCAGCTTGAGGTCGGGGAGGAGGTCGCACGAGCAGTACTTC.

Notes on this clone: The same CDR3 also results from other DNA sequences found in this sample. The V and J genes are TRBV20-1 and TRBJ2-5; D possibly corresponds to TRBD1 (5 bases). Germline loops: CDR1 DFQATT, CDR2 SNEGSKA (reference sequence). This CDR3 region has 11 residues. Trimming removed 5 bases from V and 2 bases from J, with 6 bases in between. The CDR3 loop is CSARQQETQYF. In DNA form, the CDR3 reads TGCAGTGCTCGACAGCAAGAGACCCAGTACTTC.

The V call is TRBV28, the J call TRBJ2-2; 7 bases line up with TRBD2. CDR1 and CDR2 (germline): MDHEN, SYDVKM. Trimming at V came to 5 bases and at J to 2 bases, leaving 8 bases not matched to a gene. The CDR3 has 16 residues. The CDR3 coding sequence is TGTGCCAGCAGTCCCCCGGGACTACCTAACACCGGGGAGCTGTTTTTT. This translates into CASSPPGLPNTGELFF. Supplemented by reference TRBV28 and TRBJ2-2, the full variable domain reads DVKVTQSSRYLVKRTGEKVFLECVQDMDHENMFWYRQDPGLGLRLIYFSYDVKMKEKGDIPEGYSVSREKKERFSLILESASTNQTSMYLCASSPPGLPNTGELFFGEGSRLTVL.

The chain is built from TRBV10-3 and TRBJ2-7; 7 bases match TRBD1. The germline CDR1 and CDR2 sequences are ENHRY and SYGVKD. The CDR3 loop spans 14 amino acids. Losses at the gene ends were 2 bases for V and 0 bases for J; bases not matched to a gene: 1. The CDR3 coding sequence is TGTGCCATCAGTGAGGACAGGGACTCCTACGAGCAGTACTTC. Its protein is CAISEDRDSYEQYF.

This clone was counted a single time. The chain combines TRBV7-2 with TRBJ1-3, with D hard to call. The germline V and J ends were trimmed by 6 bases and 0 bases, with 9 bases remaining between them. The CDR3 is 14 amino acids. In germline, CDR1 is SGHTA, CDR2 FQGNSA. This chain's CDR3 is CASRGYGSGNTIYF. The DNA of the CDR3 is TGTGCCAGCAGGGGGTATGGCTCTGGAAACACCATATATTTT.

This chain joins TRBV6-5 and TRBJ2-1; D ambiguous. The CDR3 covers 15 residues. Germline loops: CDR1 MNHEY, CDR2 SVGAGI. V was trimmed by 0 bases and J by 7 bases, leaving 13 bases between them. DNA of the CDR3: TGTGCCAGCAGTTACTCGATCCCTGGGCCGAATGAGCAGTTCTTC. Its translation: CASSYSIPGPNEQFF.

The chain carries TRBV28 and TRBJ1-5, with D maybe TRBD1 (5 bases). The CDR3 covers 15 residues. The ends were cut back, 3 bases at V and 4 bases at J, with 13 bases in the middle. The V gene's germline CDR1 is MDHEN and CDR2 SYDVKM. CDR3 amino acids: CASSFREVLNQPQHF. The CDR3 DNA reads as TGTGCCAGCAGTTTCAGGGAAGTATTGAATCAGCCCCAGCATTTT.

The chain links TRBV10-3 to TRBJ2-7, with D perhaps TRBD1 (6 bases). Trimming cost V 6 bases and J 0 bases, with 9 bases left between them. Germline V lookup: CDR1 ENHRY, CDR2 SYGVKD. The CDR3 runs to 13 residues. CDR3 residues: CAISQGSSYEQYF. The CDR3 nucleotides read TGTGCCATCAGCCAGGGGAGCTCCTACGAGCAGTACTTC.

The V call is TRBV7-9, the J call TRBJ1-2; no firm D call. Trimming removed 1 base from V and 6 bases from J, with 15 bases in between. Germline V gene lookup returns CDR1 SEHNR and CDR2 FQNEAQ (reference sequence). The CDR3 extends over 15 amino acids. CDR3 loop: CASSLGPTPDHGYTF. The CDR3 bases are TGTGCCAGCAGCTTAGGACCAACGCCCGATCATGGCTACACCTTC.

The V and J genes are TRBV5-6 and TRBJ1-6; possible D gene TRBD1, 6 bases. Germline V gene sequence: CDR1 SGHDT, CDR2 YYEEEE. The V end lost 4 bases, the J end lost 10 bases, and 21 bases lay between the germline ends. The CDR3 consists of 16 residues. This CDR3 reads CASSGDSGAPGSPLHF. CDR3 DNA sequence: TGTGCCAGCAGCGGAGATTCAGGGGCCCCTGGGTCACCCCTCCACTTT.

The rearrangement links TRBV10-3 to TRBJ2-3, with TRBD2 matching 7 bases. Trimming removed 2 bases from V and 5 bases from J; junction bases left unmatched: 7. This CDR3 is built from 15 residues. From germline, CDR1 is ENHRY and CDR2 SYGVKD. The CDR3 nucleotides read TGTGCCATCAGTGAGGGGGGGGTTTGGTTAGATACGCAGTATTTT. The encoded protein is CAISEGGVWLDTQYF.

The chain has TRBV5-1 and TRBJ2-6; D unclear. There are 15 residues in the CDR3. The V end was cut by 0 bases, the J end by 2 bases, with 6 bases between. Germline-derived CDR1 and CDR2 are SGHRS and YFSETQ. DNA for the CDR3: TGCGCCAGCAGCTTGGCTCAGCCTGGGGCCAACGTCCTGACTTTC. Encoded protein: CASSLAQPGANVLTF.

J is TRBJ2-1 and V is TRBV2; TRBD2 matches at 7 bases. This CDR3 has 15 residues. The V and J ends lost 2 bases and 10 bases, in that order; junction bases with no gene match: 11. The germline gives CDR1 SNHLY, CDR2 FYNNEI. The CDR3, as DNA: TGTGCCAGCAGTGAACGGAACCACCTAGCGGACGAGCAGTTCTTC. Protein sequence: CASSERNHLADEQFF.

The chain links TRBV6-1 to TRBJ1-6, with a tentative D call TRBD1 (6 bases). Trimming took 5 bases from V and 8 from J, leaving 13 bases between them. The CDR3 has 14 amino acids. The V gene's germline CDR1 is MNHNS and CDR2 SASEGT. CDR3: CASSSQGGDSPLHF. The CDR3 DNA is TGTGCCAGCAGTTCACAGGGAGGCGATTCACCCCTCCACTTT.

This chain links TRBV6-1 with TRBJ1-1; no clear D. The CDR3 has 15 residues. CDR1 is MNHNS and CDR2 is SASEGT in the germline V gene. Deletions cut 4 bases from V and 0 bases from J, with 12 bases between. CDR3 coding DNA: TGTGCCAGCAGTGTGGAGGAAATCATGAACACTGAAGCTTTCTTT. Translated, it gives CASSVEEIMNTEAFF.